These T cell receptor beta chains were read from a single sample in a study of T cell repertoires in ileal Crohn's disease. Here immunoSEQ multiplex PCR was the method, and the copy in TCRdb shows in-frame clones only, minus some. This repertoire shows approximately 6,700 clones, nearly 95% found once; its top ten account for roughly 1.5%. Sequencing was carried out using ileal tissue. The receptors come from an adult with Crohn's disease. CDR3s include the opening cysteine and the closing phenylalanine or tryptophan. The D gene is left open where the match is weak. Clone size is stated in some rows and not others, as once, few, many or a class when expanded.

TGTGCCAGCAGGGATCGAGAGGGTTCCCGGCATTTT	CASRDREGSRHF	TRBJ1-5	-	once	TRBV27
TGTGCCAGCAGTTCCGGCGGGACTAGTTCCCACACCACAGATACGCAGTATTTT	CASSSGGTSSHTTDTQYF	TRBJ2-3	TRBD2	-	TRBV27
TGTGCCATCGGTAGCGGGAGTTCCCACGAGCAGTACTTC	CAIGSGSSHEQYF	TRBJ2-7	TRBD2	-	TRBV6-5
TGTGCCAGCAGTAAGAGGACAGGGAAGAACACTGAAGCTTTCTTT	CASSKRTGKNTEAFF	TRBJ1-1	TRBD1	-	TRBV27
TGTGCCAGCACCATGGGGGCCAGCTCTGGGGCCAACGTCCTGACTTTC	CASTMGASSGANVLTF	TRBJ2-6	-	-	TRBV28
TGTGCCAGCAGTGAAGACGGGAGAGGATACGAGCAGTACTTC	CASSEDGRGYEQYF	TRBJ2-7	-	-	TRBV6-1
TGCAGTGCGGGAGCGGGAGGCTTTTGGTTCTTC	CSAGAGGFWFF	TRBJ2-1	TRBD2	-	TRBV20-1
TGCAGCGCCACAGGGGGCGGTCATGGCTACACCTTC	CSATGGGHGYTF	TRBJ1-2	TRBD1	once	TRBV29-1
TGTGCCAGCAGCCAAGCGGGGAGGAACACCGGGGAGCTGTTTTTT	CASSQAGRNTGELFF	TRBJ2-2	-	-	TRBV4-2
TGTGCCAGCATGACAGGGGGAACTCTGGGTGAAGCTTTCTTT	CASMTGGTLGEAFF	TRBJ1-1	TRBD1	-	TRBV6-1
TGTGCCAGCAGTCGACAGATAATATCCTACAATGAGCAGTTCTTC	CASSRQIISYNEQFF	TRBJ2-1	-	once	TRBV6-1
TGTGCCAGCAGTTCGACTCACCACTCTGGAAACACCATATATTTT	CASSSTHHSGNTIYF	TRBJ1-3	-	-	TRBV27
TGTGCCAGTAGTGCACTCCTCAACTATGGCTACACCTTC	CASSALLNYGYTF	TRBJ1-2	-	-	TRBV19
TGTGCCAGCAGTGGGGGCCAGGGATATTCACCCCTCCACTTT	CASSGGQGYSPLHF	TRBJ1-6	-	-	TRBV2
TGTGCCAGCAGCTTCGCAGGGGGCACTGAAGCTTTCTTT	CASSFAGGTEAFF	TRBJ1-1	TRBD1	-	TRBV7-3
TGCGCCAGCAGCCCACGGACAGCAATGAACACTGAAGCTTTCTTT	CASSPRTAMNTEAFF	TRBJ1-1	-	-	TRBV5-1
TGCAGCGTTGAAGAGACGGGGCCAGGGGGCGGTAACTATGGCTACACCTTC	CSVEETGPGGGNYGYTF	TRBJ1-2	TRBD1	-	TRBV29-1
TGCGCCAGCAGCTTGTCGGGACAGTCTAATGAAAAACTGTTTTTT	CASSLSGQSNEKLFF	TRBJ1-4	TRBD1	-	TRBV5-1
TGTGCCAGCAGCTTGGAGGTAAGGGGGGGCCACGAGCAGTACTTC	CASSLEVRGGHEQYF	TRBJ2-7	-	-	TRBV5-6
TGTGCCAGCAGTTTCCACCGAGCGGGTCACACAGATACGCAGTATTTT	CASSFHRAGHTDTQYF	TRBJ2-3	-	-	TRBV28
TGCGCCAGCAGCTTGCGGACTAGCGGGGGACGCACAGATACGCAGTATTTT	CASSLRTSGGRTDTQYF	TRBJ2-3	TRBD2	-	TRBV5-1
TGTGCCAGCAGTGAAGCGAGACAAGACTACGAGCAGTACTTC	CASSEARQDYEQYF	TRBJ2-7	-	-	TRBV2
TGTGCCAGCAGTACTCGACAGGGGAAGGAGGGCTACACCTTC	CASSTRQGKEGYTF	TRBJ1-2	TRBD1	-	TRBV2
TGCGCCAGCAGCTTGGGCACCGGGACAGGGGCCTACGAGCAGTACTTC	CASSLGTGTGAYEQYF	TRBJ2-7	TRBD1	-	TRBV5-1
TGTGCCAGCAGCTTGGCACAGGATAATCAGCCCCAGCATTTT	CASSLAQDNQPQHF	TRBJ1-5	-	-	TRBV5-6
TGTGCCAGCAGCTCTGAGATGAACACTGAAGCTTTCTTT	CASSSEMNTEAFF	TRBJ1-1	-	-	TRBV7-3
TGTGCCAGCAGCTCGCTCGTTGGGGGCCCCACTGGGCGCTACGAGCAGTACTTC	CASSSLVGGPTGRYEQYF	TRBJ2-7	-	-	TRBV11-1
TGTGCCAGCCGAACTTATTTCGATGGCACTGAAGCTTTCTTT	CASRTYFDGTEAFF	TRBJ1-1	-	-	TRBV27
TGCGCCAGCAGCGATAAGGGACAGTCTAGCACAGATACGCAGTATTTT	CASSDKGQSSTDTQYF	TRBJ2-3	TRBD1	-	TRBV4-1
TGTGCCAGTAGTATTGTGTCGACAGCTGGGGCCAACGTCCTGACTTTC	CASSIVSTAGANVLTF	TRBJ2-6	-	once	TRBV19
TGTGCCAGCAGCCTGACAGGTCCCTCCTACGAGCAGTACTTC	CASSLTGPSYEQYF	TRBJ2-7	-	once	TRBV5-8
TGTGCCAGCAGTGTACAGGGCCCCACCGCGGCGCAGTACTTC	CASSVQGPTAAQYF	TRBJ2-7	-	-	TRBV28
TGTGCCTGGAGTAGAGACAGGGCGGTTGGCAGGAACACTGAAGCTTTCTTT	CAWSRDRAVGRNTEAFF	TRBJ1-1	TRBD1	once	TRBV30
TGTGCCAGCAGCCCCCGGATGCGGGAAAGGAAAGAGACCCAGTACTTC	CASSPRMRERKETQYF	TRBJ2-5	-	-	TRBV5-4
TGCGCCAGCAGCCATCGGGGATTTGGCTACACCTTC	CASSHRGFGYTF	TRBJ1-2	-	-	TRBV4-1
TGTGCCAGCAGCTTACATGAGGCTAGCTCTGGAAACACCATATATTTT	CASSLHEASSGNTIYF	TRBJ1-3	-	-	TRBV7-2
TGTGCCAGCAGCTTAAGGGGACTAGCGGGAGTACCCGGGGAGCTGTTTTTT	CASSLRGLAGVPGELFF	TRBJ2-2	TRBD2	-	TRBV7-3
TGTGCCAGCAGTCCCCTCGACGGACTCTCCTACGAGCAGTACTTC	CASSPLDGLSYEQYF	TRBJ2-7	-	-	TRBV28
TGTGCCAGCAGCGAGGGACAGTCAGAGACCCAGTACTTC	CASSEGQSETQYF	TRBJ2-5	TRBD1	-	TRBV9
TGTGCCAGCAGCCCCAGGGCAGGATACATGAACACTGAAGCTTTCTTT	CASSPRAGYMNTEAFF	TRBJ1-1	-	-	TRBV7-6
TGCAGCGTTATATGGACAGGGGGTTTAGGAGAGCAGCCCCAGCATTTT	CSVIWTGGLGEQPQHF	TRBJ1-5	TRBD1	-	TRBV29-1
TGCGCCAGCAGCCAACAGCCCCCCCTAGCGTTCGAGCAGTACTTC	CASSQQPPLAFEQYF	TRBJ2-7	-	-	TRBV4-1
TGTGCCAGCAGCTTGGAGTTCAGGGGGCTTAGCTCTGGGGCCAACGTCCTGACTTTC	CASSLEFRGLSSGANVLTF	TRBJ2-6	TRBD1	-	TRBV5-6
TGTGCCAGCAGTCAAAGGACAGGGTATAGAAAACTGTTTTTT	CASSQRTGYRKLFF	TRBJ1-4	TRBD1	-	TRBV27
TGCGCCAGCAGTGAGGACAGGACCTACAATGAGCAGTTCTTC	CASSEDRTYNEQFF	TRBJ2-1	-	-	TRBV10-1
TGCGCCAGCAGCCTTAGGGCTAGCGGTGCGGAGACCCAGTACTTC	CASSLRASGAETQYF	TRBJ2-5	TRBD2	-	TRBV5-1
TGCGCCAGCAGCTTGAGGTCGGGAAACACTGAAGCTTTCTTT	CASSLRSGNTEAFF	TRBJ1-1	-	-	TRBV5-1
TGTGCCAGCAGTTCTCCTGTAATGAGCACAGATACGCAGTATTTT	CASSSPVMSTDTQYF	TRBJ2-3	-	-	TRBV28
TGCGCCAGCAGCCGAGACTACCACAATGAGCAGTTCTTC	CASSRDYHNEQFF	TRBJ2-1	-	-	TRBV5-1
TGCAGCGTTGTGCGAAGGGACTCATACGAGCAGTACTTC	CSVVRRDSYEQYF	TRBJ2-7	-	-	TRBV29-1
TGTGCCAGCAGTACGGCAGGGTACTACGAGCAGTACTTC	CASSTAGYYEQYF	TRBJ2-7	-	-	TRBV2
TGTGCCAGCAGAGGAACTAGCGGGAGTATCTACGAGCAGTACTTC	CASRGTSGSIYEQYF	TRBJ2-7	TRBD2	few	TRBV27
TGTGCCAGCAGCTTAGTACTAGCGAACAATGAGCAGTTCTTC	CASSLVLANNEQFF	TRBJ2-1	TRBD2	-	TRBV7-9
TGTGCCAGCAGTTTATTCCCTAGCGGGACGGGGGATGAGCAGTTCTTC	CASSLFPSGTGDEQFF	TRBJ2-1	TRBD2	-	TRBV27
TGTGCCATCAGTCCTAGCGGCTTTAAGGGAGATACGCAGTATTTT	CAISPSGFKGDTQYF	TRBJ2-3	TRBD2	-	TRBV10-3
TGTGCCAGCAGCCAAGTAAGGGGAACTGAAGCTTTCTTT	CASSQVRGTEAFF	TRBJ1-1	-	-	TRBV4-2
TGTGCCAGCTCCCTCGTTGGGAGCTCCTACGAGCAGTACTTC	CASSLVGSSYEQYF	TRBJ2-7	-	-	TRBV18
TGTGCCAGCAGCTTGGCTAGCGGGAGGAACACCGGGGAGCTGTTTTTT	CASSLASGRNTGELFF	TRBJ2-2	TRBD2	-	TRBV5-4
TGTGCCAGCAGCTCGGGACAGCAAGAGACCCAGTACTTC	CASSSGQQETQYF	TRBJ2-5	TRBD1	-	TRBV7-9